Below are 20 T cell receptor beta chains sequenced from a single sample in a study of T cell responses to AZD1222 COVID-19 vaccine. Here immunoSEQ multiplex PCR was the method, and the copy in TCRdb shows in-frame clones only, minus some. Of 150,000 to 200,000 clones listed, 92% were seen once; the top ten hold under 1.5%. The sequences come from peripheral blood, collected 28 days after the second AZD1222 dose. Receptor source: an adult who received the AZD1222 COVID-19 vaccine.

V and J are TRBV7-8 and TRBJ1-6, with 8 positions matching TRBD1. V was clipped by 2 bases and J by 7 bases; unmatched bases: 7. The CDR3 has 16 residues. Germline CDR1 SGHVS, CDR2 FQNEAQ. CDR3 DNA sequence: TGTGCCAGCAGCTTATACGACAGGGGTCGGAATTCACCCCTCCACTTT. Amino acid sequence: CASSLYDRGRNSPLHF.

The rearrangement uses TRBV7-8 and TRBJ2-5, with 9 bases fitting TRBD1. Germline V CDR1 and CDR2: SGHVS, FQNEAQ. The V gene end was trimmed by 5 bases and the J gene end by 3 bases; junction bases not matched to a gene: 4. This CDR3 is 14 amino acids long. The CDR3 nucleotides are TGTGCCAGCAGCCGGGACAGGGTGGAAGAGACCCAGTACTTC. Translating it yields CASSRDRVEETQYF. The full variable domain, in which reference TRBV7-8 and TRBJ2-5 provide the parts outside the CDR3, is GAGVSQSPRYKVAKRGQDVALRCDPISGHVSLFWYQQALGQGPEFLTYFQNEAQLDKSGLPSDRFFAERPEGSVSTLKIQRTQQEDSAVYLCASSRDRVEETQYFGPGTRLLVL.

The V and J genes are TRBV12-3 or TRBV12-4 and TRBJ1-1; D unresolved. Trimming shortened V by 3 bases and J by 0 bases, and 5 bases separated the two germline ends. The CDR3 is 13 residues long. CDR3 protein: CASSLSLNTEAFF. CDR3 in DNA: TGTGCCAGCAGTTTGAGTCTGAACACTGAAGCTTTCTTT.

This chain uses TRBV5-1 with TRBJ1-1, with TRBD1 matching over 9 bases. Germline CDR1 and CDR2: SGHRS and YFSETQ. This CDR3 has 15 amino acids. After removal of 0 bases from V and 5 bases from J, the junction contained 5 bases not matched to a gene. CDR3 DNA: TGCGCCAGCAGCTTGGTACAGGGGGCAAGGACTGAAGCTTTCTTT. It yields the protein CASSLVQGARTEAFF. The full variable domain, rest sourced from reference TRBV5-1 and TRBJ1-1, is KAGVTQTPRYLIKTRGQQVTLSCSPISGHRSVSWYQQTPGQGLQFLFEYFSETQRNKGNFPGRFSGRQFSNSRSEMNVSTLELGDSALYLCASSLVQGARTEAFFGQGTRLTVV.

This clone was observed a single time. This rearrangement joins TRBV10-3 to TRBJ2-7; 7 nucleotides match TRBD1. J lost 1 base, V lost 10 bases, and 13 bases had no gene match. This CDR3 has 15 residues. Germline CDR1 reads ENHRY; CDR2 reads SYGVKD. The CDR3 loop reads CATTNPETGSYEQYF. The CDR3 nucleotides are TGTGCCACCACGAACCCTGAGACAGGGTCCTACGAGCAGTACTTC.

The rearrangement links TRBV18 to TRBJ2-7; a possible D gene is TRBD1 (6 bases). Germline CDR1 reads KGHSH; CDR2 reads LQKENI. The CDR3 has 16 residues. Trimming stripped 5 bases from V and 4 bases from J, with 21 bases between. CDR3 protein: CASSTLINRVTYEQYF. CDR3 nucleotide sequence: TGTGCCAGCTCAACCCTAATTAACAGGGTTACTTACGAGCAGTACTTC.

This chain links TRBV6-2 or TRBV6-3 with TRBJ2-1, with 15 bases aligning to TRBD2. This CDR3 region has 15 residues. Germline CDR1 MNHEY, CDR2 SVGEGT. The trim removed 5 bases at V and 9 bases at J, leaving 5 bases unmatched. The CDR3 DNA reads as TGTGCCAGCAGTGGACTAGCGGGGGGGTTAAGTGAGCAGTTCTTC. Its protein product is CASSGLAGGLSEQFF.

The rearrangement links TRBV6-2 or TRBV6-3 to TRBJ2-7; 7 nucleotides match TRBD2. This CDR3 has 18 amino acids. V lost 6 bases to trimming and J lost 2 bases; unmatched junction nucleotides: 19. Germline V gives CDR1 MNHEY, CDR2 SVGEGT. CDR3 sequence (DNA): TGTGCCAGCAGCCACCCGTCGGCCGGGGGACGGGGGGCCTACGAGCAGTACTTC. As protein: CASSHPSAGGRGAYEQYF.

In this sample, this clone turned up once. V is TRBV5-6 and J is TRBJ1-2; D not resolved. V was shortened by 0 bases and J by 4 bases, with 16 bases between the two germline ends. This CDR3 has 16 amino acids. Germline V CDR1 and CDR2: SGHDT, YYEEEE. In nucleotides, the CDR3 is TGTGCCAGCAGCTTGGTGGCAGCGCAGGTGATCTATGGCTACACCTTC. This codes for CASSLVAAQVIYGYTF. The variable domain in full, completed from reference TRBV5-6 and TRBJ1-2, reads DAGVTQSPTHLIKTRGQQVTLRCSPKSGHDTVSWYQQALGQGPQFIFQYYEEEERQRGNFPDRFSGHQFPNYSSELNVNALLLGDSALYLCASSLVAAQVIYGYTFGSGTRLTVV.

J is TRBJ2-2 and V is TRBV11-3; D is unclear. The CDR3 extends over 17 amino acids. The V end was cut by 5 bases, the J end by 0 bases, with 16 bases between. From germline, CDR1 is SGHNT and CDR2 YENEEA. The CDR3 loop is CASSHTATASNTGELFF. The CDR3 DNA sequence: TGTGCCAGCAGCCACACTGCAACAGCGTCGAACACCGGGGAGCTGTTTTTT.

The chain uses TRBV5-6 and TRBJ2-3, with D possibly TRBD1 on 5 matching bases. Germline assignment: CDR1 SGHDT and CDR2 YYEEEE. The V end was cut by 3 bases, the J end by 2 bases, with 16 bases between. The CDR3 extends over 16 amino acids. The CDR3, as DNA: TGTGCCAGCAGCTCAAGGGGTGTCCCTCCCACAGATACGCAGTATTTT. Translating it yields CASSSRGVPPTDTQYF.

The CDR3 region has the DNA TGTGCCAGCAGGGACAGTTCTGAAGCTTTCTTT. Translated, it gives CASRDSSEAFF. The chain combines TRBV6-4 with TRBJ1-1; TRBD1 might be the D (6 bases). Trimming cost V 6 bases and J 6 bases, with 8 bases left between them. Germline V gene data show CDR1 as MRHNA and CDR2 as SNTAGT. CDR3 length: 11 residues.

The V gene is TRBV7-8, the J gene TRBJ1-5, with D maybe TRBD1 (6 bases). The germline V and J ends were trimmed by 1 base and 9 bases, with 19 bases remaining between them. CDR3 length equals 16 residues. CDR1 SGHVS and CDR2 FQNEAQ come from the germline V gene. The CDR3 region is CASSLGDTGWFWPQHF. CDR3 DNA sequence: TGTGCCAGCAGCTTAGGGGACACAGGATGGTTTTGGCCCCAGCATTTT.

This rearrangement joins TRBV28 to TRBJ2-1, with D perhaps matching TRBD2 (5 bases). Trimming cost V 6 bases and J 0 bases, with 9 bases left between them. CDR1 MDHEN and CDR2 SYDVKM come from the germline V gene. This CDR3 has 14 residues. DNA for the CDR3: TGTGCCAGCAGGACTATGAGCTCCTACAATGAGCAGTTCTTC. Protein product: CASRTMSSYNEQFF.

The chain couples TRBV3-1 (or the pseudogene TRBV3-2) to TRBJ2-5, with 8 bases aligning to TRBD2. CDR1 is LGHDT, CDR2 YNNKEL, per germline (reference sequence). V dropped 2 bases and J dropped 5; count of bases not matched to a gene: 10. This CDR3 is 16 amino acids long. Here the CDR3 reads CASSQRGAGVRETQYF. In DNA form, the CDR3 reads TGTGCCAGCAGCCAAAGGGGAGCGGGAGTACGGGAGACCCAGTACTTC.

This chain's CDR3 is CASSPTKGLEDTEAFF. Written as DNA, the CDR3 is TGTGCCAGCAGTCCGACGAAGGGATTAGAAGACACTGAAGCTTTCTTT. The V gene is TRBV27, the J gene TRBJ1-1; D gene ambiguous. Germline CDR1 is MNHEY and CDR2 is SMNVEV (reference sequence). With 5 bases removed from V and 3 bases from J, the gap between germline ends came to 19 bases. The CDR3 sequence is 16 residues long.

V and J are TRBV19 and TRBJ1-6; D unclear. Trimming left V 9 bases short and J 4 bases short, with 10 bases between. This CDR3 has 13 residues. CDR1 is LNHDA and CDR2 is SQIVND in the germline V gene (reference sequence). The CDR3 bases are TGTGCCAGCAACCATGGTTATAATTCACCCCTCCACTTT. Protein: CASNHGYNSPLHF.

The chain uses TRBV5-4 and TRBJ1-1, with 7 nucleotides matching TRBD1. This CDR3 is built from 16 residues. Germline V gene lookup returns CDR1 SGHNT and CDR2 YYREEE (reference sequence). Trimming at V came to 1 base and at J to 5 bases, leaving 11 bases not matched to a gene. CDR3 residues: CASSLLLGGAWTEAFF. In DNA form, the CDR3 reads TGTGCCAGCAGCTTGTTGTTAGGGGGCGCGTGGACTGAAGCTTTCTTT. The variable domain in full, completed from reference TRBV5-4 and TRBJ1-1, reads ETGVTQSPTHLIKTRGQQVTLRCSSQSGHNTVSWYQQALGQGPQFIFQYYREEENGRGNFPPRFSGLQFPNYSSELNVNALELDDSALYLCASSLLLGGAWTEAFFGQGTRLTVV.

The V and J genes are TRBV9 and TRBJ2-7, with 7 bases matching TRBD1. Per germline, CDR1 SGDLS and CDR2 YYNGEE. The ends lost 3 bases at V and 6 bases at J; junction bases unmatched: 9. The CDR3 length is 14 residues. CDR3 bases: TGTGCCAGCAGCGACACAGGGGAGTGGGGCGAGCAGTACTTC. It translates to CASSDTGEWGEQYF.

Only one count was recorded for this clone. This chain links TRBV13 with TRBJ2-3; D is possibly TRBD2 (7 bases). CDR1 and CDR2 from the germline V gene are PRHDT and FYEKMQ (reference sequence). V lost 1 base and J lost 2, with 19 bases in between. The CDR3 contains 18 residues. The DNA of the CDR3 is TGTGCCAGCAGCTTAGAGGGCCTCGGCGGGGGCATCACAGATACGCAGTATTTT. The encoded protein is CASSLEGLGGGITDTQYF.